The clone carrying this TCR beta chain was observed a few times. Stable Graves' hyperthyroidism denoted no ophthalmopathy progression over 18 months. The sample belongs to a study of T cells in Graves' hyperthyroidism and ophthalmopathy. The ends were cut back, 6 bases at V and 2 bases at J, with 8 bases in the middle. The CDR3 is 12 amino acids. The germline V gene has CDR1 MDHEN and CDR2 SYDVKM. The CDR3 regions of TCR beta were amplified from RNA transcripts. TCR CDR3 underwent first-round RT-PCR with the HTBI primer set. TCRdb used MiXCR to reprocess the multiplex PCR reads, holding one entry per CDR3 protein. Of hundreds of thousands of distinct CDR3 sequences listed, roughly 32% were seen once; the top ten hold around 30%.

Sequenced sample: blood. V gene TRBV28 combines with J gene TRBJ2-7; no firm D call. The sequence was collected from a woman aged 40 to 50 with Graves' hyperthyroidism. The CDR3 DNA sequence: TGTGCCAGCAGACTCAATCCCTACGAGCAGTACTTC. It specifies CASRLNPYEQYF.